The clone carrying this T cell receptor (beta chain) was seen more than once but under ten times. As yet, its antigen is unknown. This sample includes further DNA sequences coding for the same CDR3. The data are from a study of T cell responses to AZD1222 COVID-19 vaccine. Clones were read by immunoSEQ multiplex PCR, and TCRdb kept only the in-frame ones, dropping some. The table includes around 140,000 clones, 85% to 95% detected once. Study findings and constraints: Baseline antibody screening turned up just six seropositive AZD1222 recipients. Donors were mostly white British, more females; clonal diversity possibly underestimated.

V was pared by 5 bases and J by 0 bases, with 2 bases between. The CDR3 runs to 12 residues. Germline CDR1 is WNHNN and CDR2 is SYGVQD (reference sequence). This chain joins TRBV10-1 and TRBJ1-3, with no clear D. Specimen: peripheral blood, collected on day 0 of AZD1222 vaccination. The clonotype originates from an adult in good health. The CDR3 DNA reads TGCGCCAGCAGTAACTCTGGAAACACCATATATTTT. Translating it yields CASSNSGNTIYF.